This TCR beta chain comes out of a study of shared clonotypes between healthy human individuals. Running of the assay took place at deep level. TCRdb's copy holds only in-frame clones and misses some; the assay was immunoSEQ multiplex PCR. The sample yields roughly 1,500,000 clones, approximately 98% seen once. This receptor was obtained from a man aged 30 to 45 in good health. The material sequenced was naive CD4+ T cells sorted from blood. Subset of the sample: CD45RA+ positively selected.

DNA for the CDR3: TGTGCCAGCAGCCCACAGAGACTCCCAGGTGAAATGAACACTGAAGCTTTCTTT. Its translation is CASSPQRLPGEMNTEAFF. The chain combines TRBV11-2 with TRBJ1-1; D unresolved. The CDR3 runs to 18 residues. Trimming pared 5 bases from V and 0 bases from J, leaving 22 bases between. CDR1 and CDR2 from the germline V gene are SGHAT and FQNNGV.